This T cell receptor (beta chain) was retrieved from a study of blood T cell repertoires in COVID-19. Whole-study context: Samples representing acute and convalescent COVID-19 were sourced from the United States, Italy and Spain. T cells, B-cell-depleted T cells, or PBMCs supplied cDNA or gDNA.

CDR3 length equals 16 residues. In the original analysis: Reference gene primer amplification gave estimated nucleated cell counts. Produced via immunoSEQ multiplex PCR; TCRdb's table is partial and in-frame only. V, J and clone size are taken as reported in that table, and D and trimming were inferred from the DNA itself. The sample has approximately 300,000 clones; around 90% are singletons. This clone was seen a few times. Seattle patients were enrolled while actively infected and followed longitudinally. The receptor was isolated from a woman in her twenties or thirties with COVID-19, enrolled during active disease. The gene calls are TRBV1 and TRBJ1-5; TRBD1, as called in the table, went unchecked against the DNA. TRBV1 is an annotated pseudogene. The sample was peripheral blood. Here the CDR3 DNA reads TGCACCAGCAGCCAAGACCAGAACAGGGGGAATCAGCCCCAGCATTTT. Translating gives CTSSQDQNRGNQPQHF.